This T cell receptor (beta chain) was documented in a study of T cell responses to AZD1222 COVID-19 vaccine. V gave up 1 base and J gave up 3 bases, with 12 bases separating them. This CDR3 spans 14 amino acids. Per germline, CDR1 GTSNPN and CDR2 SVGIG (reference sequence). TCRdb keeps only in-frame clones here, not all; method: immunoSEQ multiplex PCR. This sample has more than 140,000 clones, with approximately 89% found just once. The receptor was isolated from an adult in good health. The sample in question was peripheral blood, obtained on day 0 of MenACWY control vaccination. V and J are TRBV30 and TRBJ1-1; D unresolved. CDR3 residues: CAWSEVDIYTEAFF. Written as DNA, the CDR3 is TGTGCCTGGAGTGAAGTTGACATTTACACTGAAGCTTTCTTT.